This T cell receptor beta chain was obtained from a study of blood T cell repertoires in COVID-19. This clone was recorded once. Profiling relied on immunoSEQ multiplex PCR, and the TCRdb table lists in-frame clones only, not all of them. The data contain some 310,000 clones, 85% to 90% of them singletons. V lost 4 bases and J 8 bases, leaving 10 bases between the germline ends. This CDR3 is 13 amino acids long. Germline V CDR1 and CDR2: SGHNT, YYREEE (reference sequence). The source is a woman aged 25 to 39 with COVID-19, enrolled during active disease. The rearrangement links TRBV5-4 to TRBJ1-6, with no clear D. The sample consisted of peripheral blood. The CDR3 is CASSAAHDSPLHF. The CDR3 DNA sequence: TGTGCCAGCAGCGCGGCACATGATTCACCCCTCCACTTT.